This TCR beta chain comes out of a study of shared clonotypes between healthy human individuals. Study information: There were three CD4 naive, three CD4 memory, two CD8 naive and one CD8 memory plates per donor.

As for this clone: Its antigen remains unidentified.

TCRdb's copy holds only in-frame clones and misses some; the assay was immunoSEQ multiplex PCR. The table includes about 680,000 clones, around 90% detected once. The study, taken as a whole, reports: Compared with memory subsets, naive subsets generally had larger estimated richness. About 5.2% was the fraction of naive CD4 clonotypes found shared across a handful of donors.

It was CD45RO-negative cells, positively selected for CCR7, that made up naive CD8 cells, with terminally differentiated effector memory CD45RA+ cells excluded. CDR1 is SGHVS and CDR2 is FNYEAQ in the germline V gene. V lost 3 bases, J lost 1 base, and 0 bases stayed unmatched. This CDR3 region has 14 residues. The TCR comes from a man aged 25 to 40 in good health. Material for sequencing was naive CD8+ T cells sorted from blood. The chain has TRBV7-6 and TRBJ2-3; 8 bases are a match to TRBD1. CDR3 loop: CASSLTGGTDTQYF. The CDR3 DNA follows: TGTGCCAGCAGCTTGACAGGGGGCACAGATACGCAGTATTTT.